This T cell receptor beta chain was documented in a study of Ad26.COV2.S vaccination and SARS-CoV-2 variants. Across the study: Among those in the COV1001 Ad26.COV2.S trial arm was the donor. Broader study findings: From the TCR breadth and depth analyses, total T cell responses may have been underestimated. After vaccination, reports described spike-specific CD8+ and CD4+ T cell responses as showing substantial breadth. The placebo group had lower spike-specific TCR breadth than the vaccine recipients did.

The data were produced by immunoSEQ multiplex PCR, yet TCRdb's version contains in-frame clones alone and is incomplete. The profile shows 350,000 to 500,000 clones, 80% to 95% of them singletons. Per germline, CDR1 SGHNT and CDR2 YYREEE (reference sequence). This CDR3 comprises 15 residues. V was pared by 3 bases and J by 2 bases, with 15 bases between. Sample treatment: over 15 received Ad26.COV2.S at low or high dose, single or two shots; about 5 received placebo; per-sample allocation not given. Repertoires come from day 63 after the first vaccine or placebo injection. This clone was seen once. Its antigen is unknown.

The input for sequencing was peripheral blood, taken in a trial of Ad26.COV2.S vaccine versus placebo. V and J are TRBV5-4 and TRBJ2-7, with D perhaps TRBD2 (7 bases). The sequence derives from a person between 18 and 59 years old who received the Ad26.COV2.S COVID-19 vaccine or a placebo. DNA for the CDR3: TGTGCCAGCAGCTGGGGGGGACAAATTACCTACGAGCAGTACTTC. This sequence encodes CASSWGGQITYEQYF.